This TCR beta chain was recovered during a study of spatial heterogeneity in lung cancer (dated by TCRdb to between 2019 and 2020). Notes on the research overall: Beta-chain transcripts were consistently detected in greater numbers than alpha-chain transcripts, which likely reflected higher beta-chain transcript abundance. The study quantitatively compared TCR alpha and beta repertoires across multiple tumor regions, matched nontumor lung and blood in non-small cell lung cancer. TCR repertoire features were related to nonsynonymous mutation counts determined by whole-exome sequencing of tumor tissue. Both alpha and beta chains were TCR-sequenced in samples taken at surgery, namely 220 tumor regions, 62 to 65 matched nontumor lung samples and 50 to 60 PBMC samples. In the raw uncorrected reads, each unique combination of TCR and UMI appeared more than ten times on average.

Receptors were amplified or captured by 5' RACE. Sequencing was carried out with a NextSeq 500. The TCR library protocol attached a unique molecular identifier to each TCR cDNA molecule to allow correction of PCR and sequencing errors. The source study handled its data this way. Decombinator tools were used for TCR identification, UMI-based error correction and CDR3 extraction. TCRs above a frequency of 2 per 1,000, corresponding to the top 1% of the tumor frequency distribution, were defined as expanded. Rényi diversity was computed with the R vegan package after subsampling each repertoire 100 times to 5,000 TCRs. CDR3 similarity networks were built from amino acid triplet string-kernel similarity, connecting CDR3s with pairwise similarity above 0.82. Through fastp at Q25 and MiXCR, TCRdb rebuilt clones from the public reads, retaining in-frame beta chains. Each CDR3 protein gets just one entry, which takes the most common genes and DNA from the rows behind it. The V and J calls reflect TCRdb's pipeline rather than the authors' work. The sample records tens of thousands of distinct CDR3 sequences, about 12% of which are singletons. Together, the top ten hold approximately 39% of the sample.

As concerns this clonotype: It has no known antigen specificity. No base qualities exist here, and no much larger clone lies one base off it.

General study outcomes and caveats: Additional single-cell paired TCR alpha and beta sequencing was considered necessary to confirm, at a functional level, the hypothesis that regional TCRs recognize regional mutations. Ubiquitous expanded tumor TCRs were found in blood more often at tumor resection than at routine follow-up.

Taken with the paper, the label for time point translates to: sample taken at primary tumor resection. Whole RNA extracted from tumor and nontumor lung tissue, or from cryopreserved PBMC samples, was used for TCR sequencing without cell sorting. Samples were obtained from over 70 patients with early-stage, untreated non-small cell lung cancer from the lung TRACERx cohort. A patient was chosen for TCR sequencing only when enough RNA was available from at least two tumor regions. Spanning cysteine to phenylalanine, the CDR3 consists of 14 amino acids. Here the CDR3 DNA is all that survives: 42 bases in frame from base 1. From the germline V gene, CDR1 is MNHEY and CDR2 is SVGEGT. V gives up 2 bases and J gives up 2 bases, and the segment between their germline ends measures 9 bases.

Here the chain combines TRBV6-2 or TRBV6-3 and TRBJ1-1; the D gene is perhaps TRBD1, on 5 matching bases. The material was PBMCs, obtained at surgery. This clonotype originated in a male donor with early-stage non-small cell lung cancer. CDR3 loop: CASSYRQINTEAFF. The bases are TGTGCCAGCAGTTACCGACAGATCAACACTGAAGCTTTCTTT.